This is a list of T cell receptor beta chains from one sample in a study of CD8+CD57+ T cells in acquired aplastic anemia. MiXCR, run by TCRdb on the reads, gives a single entry per CDR3 protein. The sample carries tens of thousands of distinct CDR3 sequences, about 60% recorded once. The sequencing input was sorted CD4+, CD8+, or CD8+CD57+ T cells (not recorded which) from PBMCs. These TCRs come from a human donor with aplastic anemia. The CDR3 runs from the conserved cysteine through the conserved F or W. Size tells how often a clone was seen (once, few, many) or the class of an expanded clone, and some rows leave it out.

V	size	length	J	CDR3
TRBV5-1	many	18	TRBJ2-5	CASSLSASGPLYQETQYF
TRBV7-3	.	14	TRBJ1-2	CASSLDGQVYGYTF
TRBV12-3/TRBV12-4	.	13	TRBJ1-2	CASSLQGKGGYTF
TRBV19	.	14	TRBJ1-6	CASSFRRPKRPLHF
TRBV15	.	16	TRBJ2-6	CATSNSRSSGANVLTF
TRBV15	.	13	TRBJ2-1	CATSRRPYNEQFF
TRBV12-3/TRBV12-4	.	12	TRBJ2-3	CASSSSRLAQYF
TRBV29-1	.	11	TRBJ2-1	CSVAGRNEQFF
TRBV15	.	16	TRBJ1-1	CATSRDDLTGNTEAFF
TRBV29-1	.	15	TRBJ2-5	CSVDASGRAGETQYF
TRBV5-1	.	13	TRBJ2-7	CASSLVWRDEQYF
TRBV29-1	.	12	TRBJ2-7	CSVEDGDYEQYF
TRBV24-1	few	16	TRBJ1-2	CATSDSTGEGIGGYTF
TRBV19	many	14	TRBJ1-4	CASSIGRGLEKLFF
TRBV2	many	15	TRBJ1-5	CASSELPGDNQPQHF
TRBV20-1	.	13	TRBJ1-2	CSARGGTVYGYTF
TRBV2	.	12	TRBJ1-2	CASSEAGTGYTF
TRBV24-1	.	14	TRBJ1-2	CATSDFTGVVGYTF
TRBV7-9	.	14	TRBJ2-7	CASSKQGSSDEQYF
TRBV7-2	.	14	TRBJ1-6	CASSPGQANSPLHF
TRBV5-1	few	15	TRBJ2-5	CASRRTGGDQETQYF
TRBV19	many	13	TRBJ1-2	CASNRRGYHGYTF
TRBV2	few	10	TRBJ2-7	CASTALEQYF
TRBV2	.	15	TRBJ2-3	CASREDRASTDTQYF
TRBV7-2	.	15	TRBJ1-1	CASSLRVGQGTEAFF
TRBV19	.	15	TRBJ1-6	CASSQDVGQNSPLHF
TRBV29-1	.	12	TRBJ1-2	CSAWGDSYGYTF
TRBV19	.	15	TRBJ1-1	CASSIRAALNTEAFF
TRBV10-3	.	13	TRBJ1-4	CASQWCPPWKLFF
TRBV7-3	many	15	TRBJ1-1	CASSSPDRGIVEAFF
TRBV29-1	.	14	TRBJ1-1	CSVLPGTSHTEAFF
TRBV10-3	.	13	TRBJ2-7	CATGTGRRVEQYF
TRBV9	.	14	TRBJ1-2	CASSVGGGNYGYTF
TRBV5-6	many	16	TRBJ1-1	CASSRDREIMNTEAFF
TRBV3-1	few	12	TRBJ2-7	CASSLGGHEQYF
TRBV19	.	13	TRBJ2-7	CAGSGQGYFEQYF
TRBV7-8	few	14	TRBJ2-5	CASTSGGAGETQYF
TRBV15	once	15	TRBJ2-7	CATSSDFWSSYEQYF
TRBV12-3/TRBV12-4	many	14	TRBJ1-3	CASSFRGSGNTIYF
TRBV2	.	15	TRBJ1-1	CASSEGAGPITEAFF
TRBV10-3	.	13	TRBJ2-2	CAISETDPGELFF
TRBV19	.	14	TRBJ1-1	CASSINRGNTEAFF
TRBV2	.	14	TRBJ2-5	CASSRQGKGETQYF
TRBV2	once	12	TRBJ1-2	CASSVAGYGYTF
TRBV9	.	15	TRBJ2-1	CASSDTGASYNEQFF
TRBV15	few	15	TRBJ2-7	CATSRDTSGGYEQYF